This record covers a single T cell receptor beta chain. MiXCR, applied by TCRdb to the RT-PCR reads, yields one record per CDR3 protein. The sample has about a million distinct CDR3 sequences, about 20% seen once; the top ten hold around 5.5%. The sample belongs to a study of patients and donors after allogeneic stem cell transplantation. Material for sequencing was blood, either unsorted or a sorted T cell fraction (not recorded which). The clonotype was recovered from a human donor who was either an allogeneic HSCT recipient or a stem cell or donor lymphocyte infusion donor (not recorded which). It is not recorded whose cells these are; they may come from a transplant donor.

In DNA form, the CDR3 reads TGCGCCAGCAGCTTCGACAGGGCCTACTACGAGCAGTACTTC. Protein sequence: CASSFDRAYYEQYF. This rearrangement joins TRBV5-1 to TRBJ2-7, with 7 nucleotides matching TRBD1. The CDR3 runs to 14 residues. Unmatched junction bases numbered 5, after V lost 2 bases and J lost 3 bases. Looked up from germline, CDR1 is SGHRS and CDR2 is YFSETQ.